These 28 T cell receptor beta chains were sequenced from one sample in a study of OX40 agonist ivuxolimab in advanced cancers. TCRdb keeps only in-frame clones here, not all; method: immunoSEQ multiplex PCR. The table records more than 65,000 clones, about nine tenths of them present only once. The source was CD4+ or CD8+ T cells sorted from blood, collected in a trial of the OX40 agonist ivuxolimab. These receptors came from an adult with an advanced solid tumor such as melanoma, head and neck, liver or kidney cancer.

V usage is TRBV2 and J usage is TRBJ2-1; 9 nucleotides agree with TRBD1. Losses at the gene ends were 4 bases for V and 5 bases for J; bases not matched to a gene: 6. The CDR3 runs 15 residues. CDR1 and CDR2 (germline): SNHLY, FYNNEI. The CDR3 sequence is CASSGWTGDDNEQFF. As DNA, the CDR3 is TGTGCCAGCAGTGGGTGGACAGGGGATGACAATGAGCAGTTCTTC. The variable domain in full, completed from reference TRBV2 and TRBJ2-1, reads EPEVTQTPSHQVTQMGQEVILRCVPISNHLYFYWYRQILGQKVEFLVSFYNNEISEKSEIFDDQFSVERPDGSNFTLKIRSTKLEDSAMYFCASSGWTGDDNEQFFGPGTRLTVL.

The chain is built from TRBV2 and TRBJ2-7; a weak D match, TRBD2 (5 bases). The CDR3 covers 14 residues. The germline V gene has CDR1 SNHLY and CDR2 FYNNEI. V was shortened by 4 bases and J by 7 bases, with 17 bases between the two germline ends. CDR3 protein: CASSGEWQGGEQYF. CDR3 coding DNA: TGTGCCAGCAGTGGTGAATGGCAAGGCGGGGAGCAGTACTTC.

The rearrangement joins TRBV18 to TRBJ1-5; D not resolved. Germline V gives CDR1 KGHSH, CDR2 LQKENI. Trimming pared 5 bases from V and 7 bases from J, leaving 15 bases between. This CDR3 has 14 amino acids. The CDR3 DNA reads as TGTGCCAGCTCAGTATTCACCTCAGAACAGCCCCAGCATTTT. It is translated as CASSVFTSEQPQHF.

The genes are TRBV2 and TRBJ1-5; the D is unclear. This CDR3 has 14 residues. Looked up from germline, CDR1 is SNHLY and CDR2 is FYNNEI. V shed 1 base and J shed 3 bases, with 7 bases lying between them. CDR3 nucleotide sequence: TGTGCCAGCAGTGAAGGACTGTACAATCAGCCCCAGCATTTT. This gives the protein CASSEGLYNQPQHF.

Of note for this clone: A read error may produce the germline difference seen at one junction end. The chain has TRBV19 and TRBJ1-1; 8 nucleotides align to TRBD1. The CDR3 covers 14 residues. Germline V gene sequence: CDR1 LNHDA, CDR2 SQIVND (reference sequence). The CDR3 coding sequence is TGTGCCAGTAGTACCGGACAGGGTGGGACTGAAACTTTCTTT. It translates to CASSTGQGGTETFF. The whole variable domain, remainder taken from reference TRBV19 and TRBJ1-1, is DGGITQSPKYLFRKEGQNVTLSCEQNLNHDAMYWYRQDPGQGLRLIYYSQIVNDFQKGDIAEGYSVSREKKESFPLTVTSAQKNPTAFYLCASSTGQGGTETFFGQGTRLTVV.

This sequence joins TRBV29-1 and TRBJ1-2; D gene unclear. Germline V gene sequence: CDR1 SQVTM, CDR2 ANQGSEA. The CDR3 extends over 12 amino acids. Trimming cost V 7 bases and J 3 bases, with 12 bases left between them. For the CDR3, the DNA is TGCAGCGCCGAGGGTCTGGACTATGGCTACACCTTC. Residues: CSAEGLDYGYTF.

This chain links TRBV29-1 with TRBJ2-7; 9 nucleotides align to TRBD1. CDR3 size: 13 residues. Losses at the gene ends were 4 bases for V and 0 bases for J; bases not matched to a gene: 1. Germline loops: CDR1 SQVTM, CDR2 ANQGSEA. DNA for the CDR3: TGCAGCGTTGGGACAGGGGCCTCCTACGAGCAGTACTTC. Translated, it gives CSVGTGASYEQYF.

The rearrangement links TRBV7-9 to TRBJ2-7; 9 nucleotides align to TRBD2. The V gene end was trimmed by 4 bases and the J gene end by 0 bases; junction bases not matched to a gene: 10. The CDR3 has 17 residues. The germline V gene encodes CDR1 SEHNR and CDR2 FQNEAQ (reference sequence). The DNA of the CDR3 is TGTGCCAGCAGCTCCTCCGGTCTAGCGGGGCCCTCCTACGAGCAGTACTTC. Translated, it gives CASSSSGLAGPSYEQYF.

The chain is built from TRBV2 and TRBJ1-1; tentative D call: TRBD1 (5 bases). Germline values: CDR1 SNHLY, CDR2 FYNNEI. The germline V and J ends were trimmed by 7 bases and 1 base, with 10 bases remaining between them. The CDR3 covers 13 residues. CDR3 protein: CASNPQENTEAFF. The CDR3 region has the DNA TGTGCCAGCAACCCACAGGAGAACACTGAAGCTTTCTTT.

The chain recombines TRBV19 with TRBJ2-3, with D maybe TRBD1 (5 bases). The CDR3 contains 15 residues. Trimming left V 3 bases short and J 3 bases short, with 13 bases between. In germline, CDR1 is LNHDA, CDR2 SQIVND (reference sequence). The chain's CDR3 is CASSIRGFETDTQYF. The CDR3 nucleotides read TGTGCCAGTAGTATTAGGGGATTTGAGACAGATACGCAGTATTTT.

The chain combines TRBV11-2 with TRBJ2-3; D gene uncertain. There are 14 residues in the CDR3. V lost 3 bases and J lost 5, with 12 bases in between. Per the germline V gene, CDR1 is SGHAT and CDR2 is FQNNGV. The CDR3 here is CASSFSLIEDTQYF. The CDR3 coding sequence is TGTGCCAGCAGCTTTAGCCTAATTGAAGATACGCAGTATTTT.

The V gene is TRBV7-2, the J gene TRBJ2-1; TRBD2 matches 11 bases. Germline assignment: CDR1 SGHTA and CDR2 FQGNSA. The CDR3 is 14 residues long. Unmatched junction bases numbered 7, after V lost 7 bases and J lost 8 bases. CDR3 bases: TGTGCCAGCACCCCACTAGCGGGAGCCGATGAGCAGTTCTTC. Amino acids: CASTPLAGADEQFF.

The chain combines TRBV5-4 with TRBJ2-3; D possibly uses TRBD1 or TRBD2 (6 bases each). V dropped 3 bases and J dropped 4 bases, with 15 bases sitting between them. Germline V gives CDR1 SGHNT, CDR2 YYREEE (reference sequence). The CDR3 has 15 amino acids. The CDR3 bases are TGTGCCAGCAGCTCTCTGGGGGGCGAGGCAGATACGCAGTATTTT. Amino acids: CASSSLGGEADTQYF.

The CDR3 coding sequence is TGTGCCATCAGTCCTCGCCCAAGGGCAGATACGCAGTATTTT. Translating gives CAISPRPRADTQYF. The chain uses TRBV10-3 and TRBJ2-3, with no clear D. V lost 5 bases, J lost 4 bases, and 13 bases lay in between. Germline V gene lookup returns CDR1 ENHRY and CDR2 SYGVKD. The CDR3 covers 14 residues.

The chain has TRBV10-3 and TRBJ2-5, with D possibly matching TRBD2 (6 bases). Trimming removed 2 bases from V and 2 bases from J, with 15 bases in between. Per germline, CDR1 ENHRY and CDR2 SYGVKD. This CDR3 is built from 16 residues. CDR3 loop: CAISENTAGGQETQYF. The CDR3 DNA is TGTGCCATCAGTGAGAACACGGCCGGAGGGCAAGAGACCCAGTACTTC.

On this clone itself: This same CDR3 is encoded by further DNA sequences in the sample. The V and J genes are TRBV28 and TRBJ1-1; D uncertain. Germline assignment: CDR1 MDHEN and CDR2 SYDVKM. Deletions cut 3 bases from V and 3 bases from J, with 11 bases between. The CDR3 covers 14 residues. CDR3 sequence (DNA): TGTGCCAGCAGTTTCCGGGGTCGGGACACTGAAGCTTTCTTT. This translates into CASSFRGRDTEAFF.

The J gene is TRBJ2-7, the V gene TRBV5-8, with 15 bases lining up with TRBD2. Germline assignment: CDR1 SGHTS and CDR2 YDEGEE. The CDR3 is 18 residues long. The J segment lost 0 bases and the V segment lost 6 bases, leaving 10 bases of the junction unmatched. CDR3 protein: CASTLTGTSGRSSYEQYF. The CDR3 DNA reads as TGTGCCAGCACCCTCACCGGGACTAGCGGGAGGTCCTCCTACGAGCAGTACTTC.

The genes are TRBV18 and TRBJ2-1; the match to TRBD1 covers 7 bases. Germline trimming cut 1 base from V and 8 bases from J; bases unmatched to any gene: 11. CDR3 length equals 16 residues. The germline CDR1 and CDR2 sequences are KGHSH and LQKENI. Here the CDR3 DNA reads TGTGCCAGCTCACCACTGGTTGGGACAGTTTTTGATGAGCAGTTCTTC. Translation gives CASSPLVGTVFDEQFF.

CDR3 sequence (DNA): TGCGCCAGCAGCGAGCTAGCGTTTACCAGCACAGATACGCAGTATTTT. The encoded protein is CASSELAFTSTDTQYF. The chain uses TRBV10-2 and TRBJ2-3; tentatively, D is TRBD2 (6 bases). The CDR3 is made up of 16 amino acids. The germline V gene encodes CDR1 WSHSY and CDR2 SAAADI. Trimming left V 6 bases short and J 0 bases short, with 16 bases between.

The chain recombines TRBV19 with TRBJ2-5; 10 nucleotides line up with TRBD1. Per the germline V gene, CDR1 is LNHDA and CDR2 is SQIVND (reference sequence). V gave up 7 bases and J gave up 5 bases; unmatched junction bases: 10. The CDR3 spans 15 residues. Here the CDR3 DNA reads TGTGCCAGTACGCCCGGGACAGGGGTTCTCGAGACCCAGTACTTC. Protein: CASTPGTGVLETQYF.

V usage is TRBV7-9 and J usage is TRBJ2-7, with D possibly TRBD2 on 5 matching bases. From germline, CDR1 is SEHNR and CDR2 FQNEAQ (reference sequence). V lost 5 bases and J lost 5, with 16 bases in between. The CDR3 length is 14 residues. The CDR3 DNA reads as TGTGCCAGCAGCCTGACTATGAATGCAAACGAGCAGTACTTC. Amino acid sequence: CASSLTMNANEQYF.

The genes are TRBV19 and TRBJ2-3; TRBD2 matches at 8 bases. The CDR3 contains 16 residues. V gave up 6 bases and J gave up 3 bases; unmatched junction bases: 11. Germline values: CDR1 LNHDA, CDR2 SQIVND (reference sequence). CDR3 loop: CASSTGGAGRTDTQYF. CDR3 sequence (DNA): TGTGCCAGTAGCACCGGGGGGGCGGGACGTACAGATACGCAGTATTTT.

The genes are TRBV19 and TRBJ1-2, with D hard to call. V was shortened by 4 bases and J by 0 bases, with 9 bases between the two germline ends. CDR1 LNHDA and CDR2 SQIVND come from the germline V gene (reference sequence). The CDR3 runs to 14 residues. The CDR3, as DNA: TGTGCCAGTAGTAGGCCGGCAACTAACTATGGCTACACCTTC. This codes for CASSRPATNYGYTF.

The chain joins TRBV19 to TRBJ1-1; D is possibly TRBD1 (6 bases). CDR1 is LNHDA, CDR2 SQIVND, per germline (reference sequence). The V gene lost 5 bases and the J gene lost 4 bases, with 17 bases spanning the gap. The CDR3 has 15 residues. CDR3 region: CASSVPNRVVTEAFF. CDR3 sequence (DNA): TGTGCCAGTAGTGTCCCGAACAGGGTTGTCACTGAAGCTTTCTTT.

The chain couples TRBV14 to TRBJ2-3; 11 bases align to TRBD2. CDR1 and CDR2 (germline): SGHDN, FVKESK. CDR3 length equals 14 residues. The V segment lost 4 bases and the J segment 7 bases; nucleotides outside the gene matches: 4. DNA for the CDR3: TGTGCCAGCAGCCCTAGCGGGAGGTGGAATACGCAGTATTTT. Translated, it gives CASSPSGRWNTQYF.

The J gene is TRBJ2-2, the V gene TRBV7-7, with TRBD1 matching over 9 bases. Germline CDR1 SSHAT, CDR2 FNYEAQ (reference sequence). The length of the CDR3 is 16 residues. The junction had 10 bases not matched to a gene; V was cut back by 5 bases and J by 6 bases. The CDR3 sequence: CASSPRDRVIAGELFF. In DNA, the CDR3 is TGTGCCAGCAGCCCAAGGGACAGGGTAATAGCCGGGGAGCTGTTTTTT.

Worth noting for this clone: Other DNA sequences from this sample encode an identical CDR3 as well. The chain couples TRBV30 to TRBJ1-4; no clear D. Germline V gene sequence: CDR1 GTSNPN, CDR2 SVGIG (reference sequence). The CDR3 loop spans 13 amino acids. The germline V and J ends were trimmed by 3 bases and 3 bases, with 8 bases remaining between them. The CDR3 sequence: CAWSVGPNEKLFF. CDR3 coding DNA: TGTGCCTGGAGCGTGGGCCCTAATGAAAAACTGTTTTTT.

DNA for the CDR3: TGTGCCAGCAGTGCGGGCCTAGTCATTGGGAATGAGCAGTTCTTC. Translation gives CASSAGLVIGNEQFF. The chain recombines TRBV6-1 with TRBJ2-1, with D uncertain. CDR3 length equals 15 residues. Germline-derived CDR1 and CDR2 are MNHNS and SASEGT. Trimming took off 4 bases at V and 7 bases at J, with 17 bases between the two ends.